Described below is a single T cell receptor beta chain sequence and its context. No antigen is known for it. Germline CDR1 LNHDA, CDR2 SQIVND (reference sequence). The junction had 3 bases not matched to a gene; V was cut back by 9 bases and J by 4 bases. CDR3 length equals 12 residues. The data were obtained in a study of CD4+ T cells in melanoma. Study-level findings and limits: In melanoma, neoantigen-specific CD4+ T cells reportedly differed in differentiation state.

Clones were read by immunoSEQ multiplex PCR, and TCRdb kept only the in-frame ones, dropping some. The sample shows 11,000 to 15,000 clones, roughly 70% of them seen only once. The sample taken for sequencing was cells from a culture (not recorded whether cultured in vitro). The sequence derives from a human donor with melanoma. The chain is built from TRBV19 and TRBJ1-3; TRBD1 agrees at 7 bases. The DNA for the CDR3 is TGTGCCAGCCAGGACAGGGGAAACACCATATATTTT. Encoded protein: CASQDRGNTIYF. The full variable domain, rest sourced from reference TRBV19 and TRBJ1-3, is DGGITQSPKYLFRKEGQNVTLSCEQNLNHDAMYWYRQDPGQGLRLIYYSQIVNDFQKGDIAEGYSVSREKKESFPLTVTSAQKNPTAFYLCASQDRGNTIYFGEGSWLTVV.